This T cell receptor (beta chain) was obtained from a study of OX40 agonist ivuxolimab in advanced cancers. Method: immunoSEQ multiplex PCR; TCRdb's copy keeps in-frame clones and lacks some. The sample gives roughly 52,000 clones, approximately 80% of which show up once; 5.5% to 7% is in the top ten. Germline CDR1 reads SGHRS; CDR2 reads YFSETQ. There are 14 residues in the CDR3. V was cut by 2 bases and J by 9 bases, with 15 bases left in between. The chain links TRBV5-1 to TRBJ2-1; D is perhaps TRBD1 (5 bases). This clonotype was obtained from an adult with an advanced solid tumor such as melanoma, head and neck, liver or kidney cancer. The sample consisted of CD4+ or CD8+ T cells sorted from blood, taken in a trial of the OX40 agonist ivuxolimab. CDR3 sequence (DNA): TGCGCCAGCAGCTTAAGCGCCAGACAGAGTGAGCAGTTCTTC. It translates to CASSLSARQSEQFF.